Given below is one T cell receptor (beta chain) in context. Its antigen is undetermined. This entry is derived from a study of OX40 agonist ivuxolimab in advanced cancers. Study as a whole: Dose-escalation patients' cancers were hepatocellular carcinoma, melanoma, renal cell or head and neck cancer. Among those treated, three patients had partial responses, one with hepatocellular carcinoma and two with cutaneous melanoma. The study's findings and limits: CD8+ T cells showed, on average, more clonal expansion than CD4+ cells. Some nonresponders additionally presented with little normalized T-cell clonal expansion.

Germline CDR1 SGHRS, CDR2 YFSETQ. J lost 7 bases, V lost 3 bases, and 9 bases had no gene match. The CDR3 loop spans 16 amino acids. TCRdb's table, derived via immunoSEQ multiplex PCR, lists solely in-frame clones and lacks some. The sample records over 40,000 clones, about 80% being singletons. This receptor was identified in an adult with an advanced solid tumor such as melanoma, head and neck, liver or kidney cancer. Sample: CD4+ or CD8+ T cells sorted from blood, taken in a trial of the OX40 agonist ivuxolimab. The chain is built from TRBV5-1 and TRBJ2-4, with TRBD1 identical over 11 bases. CDR3 protein: CASSWTPGTGGNIQYF. The DNA for the CDR3 is TGCGCCAGCAGCTGGACCCCCGGGACAGGGGGTAACATTCAGTACTTC.